The entry below describes one T cell receptor beta chain. The specificity of this receptor is unknown. No base quality values were provided; no much bigger clone lies one nucleotide off. The collaborating institutions used their own protocols to collect whole blood in K2EDTA tubes. For TCRbeta analysis, collaborator samples were shipped as frozen whole blood, as isolated PBMCs, or as DNA extracted from either sample type. These data come from a study of blood T cell repertoires in COVID-19 (TCRdb year 2020). Some background on the complete study: Samples from collaborators originated in the United States, Italy and Spain and spanned both the acute and convalescent phases of COVID-19. The material from the prospective study consisted of cDNA or gDNA derived from T cells, B-cell-depleted T cells, or PBMCs. Deeply sampled blood TCRbeta repertoires from subjects exposed to, actively infected with, or recovered from COVID-19 were included in the dataset. The repertoires were made available in a free public database intended to serve as a resource for research on the immune response to SARS-CoV-2. Samples came from the ongoing ImmuneRACE study (first 160 participants) plus 1,254 subjects from 6 global collaborators. A de-identified subject ID, COVID-19 status, age in years and sex were almost always included in the sample metadata. Where available, HLA class I and class II types were taken from metadata supplied by the sample provider and were not determined by assay-based typing.

The germline V gene sets CDR1 to SGHTA and CDR2 to FQGNSA. The germline V end is reduced by 7 bases and the J end by 6 bases; junction bases left unmatched: 23. From the cysteine through the phenylalanine, the CDR3 covers 18 amino acids. Solely the CDR3 DNA is kept, with 54 bases framed from the first base. General findings and caveats noted by the study authors: The amount of clinical and demographic metadata varied by source and participant and was provided uncurated.

The immunoSEQ Assay, a bias-controlled multiplex PCR, was used to amplify TCRbeta CDR3 regions from genomic DNA. For the original study's pipeline: The number of nucleated cells in each sample was estimated from the amplification of reference gene primers within the assay. To quantify the absolute abundance of each unique TCRbeta CDR3 rearrangement, sequence reads were collapsed and filtered. For each sample, productive Simpson clonality was calculated as the square root of Simpson's diversity index across productive rearrangements. TCRdb limited this immuneACCESS table to in-frame rearrangements with V and J called. A share of clones is missing; checked studies link under half to unresolved V genes, and the rest is unexplained. V and J calls and clone size come straight from that table; D and trimming were deduced from the DNA. This sample gives about 140,000 clones in total; over 60% of them show up just once. Clones ranked in the top ten supply around 4.2% of the sample.

The clonotype was recovered from a woman aged 80 or over with active or convalescent COVID-19. The rearrangement joined TRBV7-2 to TRBJ2-7, and TRBD2 matches 8 of the central bases. The sample taken for sequencing was peripheral blood. For the CDR3, the sequence is CASTGGAMSLRSPREQYF. The nucleotide sequence reads as follows: TGTGCCAGCACCGGGGGGGCCATGAGCCTACGATCCCCCCGCGAGCAGTACTTC. Extended through the reference TRBV7-2 and TRBJ2-7 proteins, this CDR3 yields the full variable domain: GAGVSQSPSNKVTEKGKDVELRCDPISGHTALYWYRQSLGQGLEFLIYFQGNSAPDKSGLPSDRFSAERTGGSVSTLTIQRTQQEDSAVYLCASTGGAMSLRSPREQYFGPGTRLTVT.